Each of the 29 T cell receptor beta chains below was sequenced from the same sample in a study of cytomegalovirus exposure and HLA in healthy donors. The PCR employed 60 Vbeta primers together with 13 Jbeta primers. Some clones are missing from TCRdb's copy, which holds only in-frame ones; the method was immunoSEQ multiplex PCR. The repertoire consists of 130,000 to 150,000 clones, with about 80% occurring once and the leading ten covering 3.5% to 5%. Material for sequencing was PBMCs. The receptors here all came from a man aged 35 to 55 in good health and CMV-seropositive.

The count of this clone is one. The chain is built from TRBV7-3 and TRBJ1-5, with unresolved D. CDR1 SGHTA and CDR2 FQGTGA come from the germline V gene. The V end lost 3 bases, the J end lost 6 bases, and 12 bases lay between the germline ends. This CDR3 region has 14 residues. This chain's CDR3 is CASSLEMTRQPQHF. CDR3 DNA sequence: TGTGCCAGCAGCTTGGAGATGACGCGTCAGCCCCAGCATTTT.

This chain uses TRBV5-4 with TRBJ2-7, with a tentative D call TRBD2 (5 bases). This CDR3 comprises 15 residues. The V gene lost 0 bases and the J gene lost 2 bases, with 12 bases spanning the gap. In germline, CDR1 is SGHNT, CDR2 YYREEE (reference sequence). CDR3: CASSLGSGPTYEQYF. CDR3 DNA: TGTGCCAGCAGCTTGGGCAGCGGACCGACCTACGAGCAGTACTTC.

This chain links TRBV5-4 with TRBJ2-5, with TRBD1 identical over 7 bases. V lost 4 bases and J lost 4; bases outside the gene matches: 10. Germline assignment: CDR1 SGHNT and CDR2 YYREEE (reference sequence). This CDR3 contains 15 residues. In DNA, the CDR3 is TGTGCCAGCAGCGGTAATAGGGGGCTGGCAGAGACCCAGTACTTC. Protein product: CASSGNRGLAETQYF.

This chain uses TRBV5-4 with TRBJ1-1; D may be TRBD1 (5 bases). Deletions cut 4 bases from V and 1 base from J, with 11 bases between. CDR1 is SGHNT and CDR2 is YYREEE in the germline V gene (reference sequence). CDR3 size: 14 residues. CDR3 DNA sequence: TGTGCCAGCAGCGAAGCGGGACGGAACACTGAAGCTTTCTTT. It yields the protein CASSEAGRNTEAFF.

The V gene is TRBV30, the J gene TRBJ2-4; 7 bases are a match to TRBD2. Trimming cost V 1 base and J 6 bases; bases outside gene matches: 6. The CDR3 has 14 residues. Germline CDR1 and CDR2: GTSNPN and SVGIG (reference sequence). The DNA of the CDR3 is TGTGCCTGGAGTGGCAGCGGGATGGGAAACATTCAGTACTTC. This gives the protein CAWSGSGMGNIQYF.

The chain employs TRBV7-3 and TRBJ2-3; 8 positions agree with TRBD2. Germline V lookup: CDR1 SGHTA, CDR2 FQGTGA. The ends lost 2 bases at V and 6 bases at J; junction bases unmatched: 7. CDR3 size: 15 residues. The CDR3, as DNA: TGTGCCAGCAGCTTATCGGGACTAGTCGGGGATACGCAGTATTTT. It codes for CASSLSGLVGDTQYF.

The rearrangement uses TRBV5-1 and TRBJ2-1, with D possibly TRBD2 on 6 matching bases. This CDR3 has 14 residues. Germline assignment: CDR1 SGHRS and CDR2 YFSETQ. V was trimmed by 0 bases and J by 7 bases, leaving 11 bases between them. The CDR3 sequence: CASSLGPEGNEQFF. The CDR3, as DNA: TGCGCCAGCAGCTTGGGACCGGAGGGGAATGAGCAGTTCTTC.

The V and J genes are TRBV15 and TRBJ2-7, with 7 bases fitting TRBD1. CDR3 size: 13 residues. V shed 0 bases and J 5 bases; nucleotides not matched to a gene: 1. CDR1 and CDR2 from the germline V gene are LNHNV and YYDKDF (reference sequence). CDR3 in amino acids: CATSRETGNEQYF. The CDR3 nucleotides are TGTGCCACCAGCAGAGAGACAGGGAACGAGCAGTACTTC.

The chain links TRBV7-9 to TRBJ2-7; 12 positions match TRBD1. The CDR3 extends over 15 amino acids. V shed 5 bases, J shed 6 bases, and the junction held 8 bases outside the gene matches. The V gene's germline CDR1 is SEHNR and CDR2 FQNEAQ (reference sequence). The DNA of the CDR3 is TGTGCCAGCAGCCACCGGGACAGGGGGCTTAGCGAGCAGTACTTC. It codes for CASSHRDRGLSEQYF.

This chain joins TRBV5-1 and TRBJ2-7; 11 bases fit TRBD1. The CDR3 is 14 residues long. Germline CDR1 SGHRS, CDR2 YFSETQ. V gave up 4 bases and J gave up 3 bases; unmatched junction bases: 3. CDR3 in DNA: TGCGCCAGCAGCCGGGACAGGGGGATCTACGAGCAGTACTTC. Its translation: CASSRDRGIYEQYF.

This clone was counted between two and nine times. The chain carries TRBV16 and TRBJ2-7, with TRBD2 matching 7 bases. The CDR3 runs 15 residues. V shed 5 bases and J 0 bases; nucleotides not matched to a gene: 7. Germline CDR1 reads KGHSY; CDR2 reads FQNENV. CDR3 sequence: CASSLTGRFSYEQYF. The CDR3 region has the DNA TGTGCCAGCAGCTTGACCGGGAGGTTCTCCTACGAGCAGTACTTC.

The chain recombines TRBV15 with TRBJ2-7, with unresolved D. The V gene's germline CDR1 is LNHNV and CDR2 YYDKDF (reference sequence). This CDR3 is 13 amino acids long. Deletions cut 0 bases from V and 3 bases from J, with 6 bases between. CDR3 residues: CATSRDSYYEQYF. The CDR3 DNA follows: TGTGCCACCAGCAGAGATTCTTACTACGAGCAGTACTTC.

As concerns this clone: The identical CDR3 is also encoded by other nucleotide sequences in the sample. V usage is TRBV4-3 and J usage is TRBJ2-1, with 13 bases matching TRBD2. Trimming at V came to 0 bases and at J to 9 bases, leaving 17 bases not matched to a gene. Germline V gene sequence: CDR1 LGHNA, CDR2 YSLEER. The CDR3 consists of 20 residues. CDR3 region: CASSQDRLAGGGVGVGEQFF. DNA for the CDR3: TGCGCCAGCAGCCAAGATAGACTAGCGGGGGGCGGGGTTGGAGTGGGTGAGCAGTTCTTC.

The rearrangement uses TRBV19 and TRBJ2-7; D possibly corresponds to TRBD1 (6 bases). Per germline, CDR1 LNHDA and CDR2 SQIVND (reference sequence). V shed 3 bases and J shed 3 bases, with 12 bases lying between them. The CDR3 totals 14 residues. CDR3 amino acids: CASSIAQGHYEQYF. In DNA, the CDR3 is TGTGCCAGTAGTATCGCCCAGGGGCACTACGAGCAGTACTTC. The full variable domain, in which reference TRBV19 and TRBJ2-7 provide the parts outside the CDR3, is DGGITQSPKYLFRKEGQNVTLSCEQNLNHDAMYWYRQDPGQGLRLIYYSQIVNDFQKGDIAEGYSVSREKKESFPLTVTSAQKNPTAFYLCASSIAQGHYEQYFGPGTRLTVT.

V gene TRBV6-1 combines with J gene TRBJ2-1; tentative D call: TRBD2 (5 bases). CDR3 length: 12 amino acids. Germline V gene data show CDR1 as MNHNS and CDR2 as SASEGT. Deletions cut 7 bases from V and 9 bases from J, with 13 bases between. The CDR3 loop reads CASTLAGVEQFF. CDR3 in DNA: TGTGCCAGCACCCTGGCCGGGGTTGAGCAGTTCTTC.

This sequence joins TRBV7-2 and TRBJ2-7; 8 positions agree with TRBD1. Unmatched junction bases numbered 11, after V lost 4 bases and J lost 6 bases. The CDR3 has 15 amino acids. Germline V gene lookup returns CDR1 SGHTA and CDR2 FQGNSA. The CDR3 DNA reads TGTGCCAGCAGCTCCCTGTCAGGGGGCCTGTTCGAGCAGTACTTC. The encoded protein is CASSSLSGGLFEQYF.

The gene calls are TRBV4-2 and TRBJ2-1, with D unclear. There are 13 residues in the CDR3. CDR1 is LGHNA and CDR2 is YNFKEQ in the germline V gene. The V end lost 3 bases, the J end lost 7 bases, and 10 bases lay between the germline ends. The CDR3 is CASSHNQLNEQFF. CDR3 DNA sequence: TGTGCCAGCAGCCATAACCAGTTAAATGAGCAGTTCTTC.

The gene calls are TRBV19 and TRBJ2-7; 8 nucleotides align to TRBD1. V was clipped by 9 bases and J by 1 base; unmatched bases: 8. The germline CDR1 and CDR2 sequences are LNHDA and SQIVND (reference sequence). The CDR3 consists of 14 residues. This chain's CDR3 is CASRRDRSSYEQYF. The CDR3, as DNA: TGTGCCAGCCGACGGGACAGGAGTTCCTACGAGCAGTACTTC.

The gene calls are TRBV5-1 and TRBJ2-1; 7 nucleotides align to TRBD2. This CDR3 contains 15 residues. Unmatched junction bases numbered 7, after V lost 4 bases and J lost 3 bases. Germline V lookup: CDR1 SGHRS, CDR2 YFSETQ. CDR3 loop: CASSIGLVFYNEQFF. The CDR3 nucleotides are TGCGCCAGCAGCATCGGACTAGTTTTCTACAATGAGCAGTTCTTC.

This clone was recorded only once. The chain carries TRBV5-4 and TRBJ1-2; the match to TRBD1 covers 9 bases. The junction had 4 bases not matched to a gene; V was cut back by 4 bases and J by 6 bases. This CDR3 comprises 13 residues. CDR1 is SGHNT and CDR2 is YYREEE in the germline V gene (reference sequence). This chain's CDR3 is CASSLGQGDGYTF. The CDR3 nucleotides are TGTGCCAGCAGCCTGGGACAGGGAGATGGCTACACCTTC.

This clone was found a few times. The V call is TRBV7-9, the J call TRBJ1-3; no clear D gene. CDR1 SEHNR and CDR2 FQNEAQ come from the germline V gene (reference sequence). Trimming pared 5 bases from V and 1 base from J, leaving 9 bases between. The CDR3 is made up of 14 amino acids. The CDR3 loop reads CASSPRTSGNTIYF. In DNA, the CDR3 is TGTGCCAGCAGCCCCCGGACTTCTGGAAACACCATATATTTT.

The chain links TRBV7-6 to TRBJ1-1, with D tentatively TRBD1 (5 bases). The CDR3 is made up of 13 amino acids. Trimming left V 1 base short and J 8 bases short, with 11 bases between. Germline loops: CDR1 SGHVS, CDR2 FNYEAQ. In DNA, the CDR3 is TGTGCCAGCAGCTTAGGCAGGGTTACAGAAGCTTTCTTT. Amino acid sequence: CASSLGRVTEAFF.

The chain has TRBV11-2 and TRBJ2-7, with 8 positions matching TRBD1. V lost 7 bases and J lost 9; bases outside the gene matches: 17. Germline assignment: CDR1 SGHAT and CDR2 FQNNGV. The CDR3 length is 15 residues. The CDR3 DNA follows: TGTGCCAGCACCAATAATCCGGCACAGGGGGTTGGGCAGTACTTC. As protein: CASTNNPAQGVGQYF.

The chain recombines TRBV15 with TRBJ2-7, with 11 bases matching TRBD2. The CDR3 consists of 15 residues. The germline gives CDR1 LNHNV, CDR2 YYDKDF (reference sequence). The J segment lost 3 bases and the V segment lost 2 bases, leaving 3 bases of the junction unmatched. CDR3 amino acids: CATSRSGTSGYEQYF. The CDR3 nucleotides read TGTGCCACCAGCAGATCCGGGACTAGCGGCTACGAGCAGTACTTC.

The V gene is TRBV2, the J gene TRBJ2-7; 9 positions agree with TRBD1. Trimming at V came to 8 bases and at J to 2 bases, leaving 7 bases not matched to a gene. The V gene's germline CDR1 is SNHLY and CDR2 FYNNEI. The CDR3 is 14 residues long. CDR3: CASVIGTGTYEQYF. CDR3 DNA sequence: TGTGCCAGCGTTATAGGGACAGGGACCTACGAGCAGTACTTC.

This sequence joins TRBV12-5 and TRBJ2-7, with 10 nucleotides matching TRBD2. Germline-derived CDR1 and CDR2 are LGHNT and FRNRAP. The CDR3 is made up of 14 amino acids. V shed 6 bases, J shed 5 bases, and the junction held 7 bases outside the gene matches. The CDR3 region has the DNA TGTGCTAGTGGCCCAGCGGGGGGGGGCCACGAGCAGTACTTC. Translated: CASGPAGGGHEQYF.

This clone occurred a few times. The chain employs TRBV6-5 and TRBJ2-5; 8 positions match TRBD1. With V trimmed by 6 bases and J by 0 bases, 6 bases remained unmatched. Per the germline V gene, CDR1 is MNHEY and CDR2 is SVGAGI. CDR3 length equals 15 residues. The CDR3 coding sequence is TGTGCCAGCAGACTCCGGGACAGGTACCAAGAGACCCAGTACTTC. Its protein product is CASRLRDRYQETQYF.

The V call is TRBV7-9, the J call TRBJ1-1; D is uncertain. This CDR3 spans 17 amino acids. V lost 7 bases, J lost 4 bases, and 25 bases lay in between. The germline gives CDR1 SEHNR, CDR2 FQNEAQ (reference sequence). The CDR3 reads CASMVPTEREGRTEAFF. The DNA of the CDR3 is TGTGCCAGCATGGTACCAACCGAAAGGGAGGGTCGCACTGAAGCTTTCTTT.

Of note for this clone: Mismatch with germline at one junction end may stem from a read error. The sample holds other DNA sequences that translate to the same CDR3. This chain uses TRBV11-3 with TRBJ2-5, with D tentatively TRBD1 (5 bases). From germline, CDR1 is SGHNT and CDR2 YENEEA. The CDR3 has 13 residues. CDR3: CASSFGRAGTQYF. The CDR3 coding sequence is TGTGCCAGTAGCTTCGGCAGGGCAGGGACCCAGTACTTC.